These T cell receptor beta chains were read from a single sample in a study of T cell responses to AZD1222 COVID-19 vaccine. Generated by immunoSEQ multiplex PCR, the TCRdb table keeps only in-frame clones and is missing some. The table records approximately 200,000 clones, 90% to 95% of them present only once. This specimen consisted of peripheral blood, obtained on day 0 of AZD1222 vaccination. The receptors were sampled from an adult in good health. Each CDR3 is given with its conserved first and last residue. The order of the fields is clone size, V gene, J gene, D gene, CDR3 DNA, CDR3 protein. A D gene is named only where the DNA matches it firmly. Clone size is stated in some rows and not others, as once, few, many or a class when expanded.

NA	TRBV7-2	TRBJ2-3	TRBD2	TGTGCCAGCAGCCCCAAGCGGGAGAGCACAGATACGCAGTATTTT	CASSPKRESTDTQYF
NA	TRBV4-1	TRBJ2-3	TRBD1	TGCGCCAGCAGCCAGGACAGGTGGACCACAGATACGCAGTATTTT	CASSQDRWTTDTQYF
NA	TRBV5-6	TRBJ1-2	NA	TGTGCCAGCAGTCGTAGGTGGGGAGGAGATGGCTACACCTTC	CASSRRWGGDGYTF
NA	TRBV30	TRBJ2-7	TRBD1	TGTGCCTGGAGTCCGGACAGGGGCGTCCACGAGCAGTACTTC	CAWSPDRGVHEQYF
NA	TRBV30	TRBJ1-1	NA	TGTGCCTGGAGAAGAGGGCGGCCTGAAGCTTTCTTT	CAWRRGRPEAFF
NA	TRBV27	TRBJ1-4	NA	TGTGCCAGCAGTCCCCAGGTGGCAACTAATGAAAAACTGTTTTTT	CASSPQVATNEKLFF
NA	TRBV6-5	TRBJ1-1	TRBD1	TGTGCCAGCAGTTACCGCAGGGGGGGTACTGAAGCTTTCTTT	CASSYRRGGTEAFF
NA	TRBV6-6	TRBJ1-1	NA	TGTGCCAGCAGTAACCCACCGGAGCGTGCTTTCTTT	CASSNPPERAFF
many	TRBV4-3	TRBJ2-7	NA	TGCGCCAGCAGCCAAGATGCGACAGGACCATACTCCTACGAGCAGTACTTC	CASSQDATGPYSYEQYF
NA	TRBV18	TRBJ2-5	NA	TGTGCCAGCTCACCATTTGCGAGCTCCCGAGAGACCCAGTACTTC	CASSPFASSRETQYF
NA	TRBV7-6	TRBJ2-7	NA	TGTGCCAGCAGCAAGCAGGGGCAGTACGAGCAGTACTTC	CASSKQGQYEQYF
once	TRBV28	TRBJ1-2	NA	TGTGCCAGCAGTTTCAGCCCCGGGACCCCTAACTATGGCTACACCTTC	CASSFSPGTPNYGYTF
NA	TRBV9	TRBJ2-5	NA	TGTGCCAGCAGCGAGGGGGGACTCTCAGGAGGGGAGACCCAGTACTTC	CASSEGGLSGGETQYF
NA	TRBV19	TRBJ2-4	NA	TGTGCCAGTAGTTCGCAGGCCAAAAACATTCAGTACTTC	CASSSQAKNIQYF
NA	TRBV6-5	TRBJ2-1	TRBD2	TGTGCCAGCGAACTAGCGGGAGTTGGGGATGAGCAGTTCTTC	CASELAGVGDEQFF
NA	TRBV28	TRBJ2-2	NA	TGTGCCAGCAGCCGGAGGTGGGCCGGGGAGCTGTTTTTT	CASSRRWAGELFF
NA	TRBV5-6	TRBJ2-7	TRBD2	TGTGCCAGCAGCTTGGGGACTAGCGGATATCTTTCCTACGAGCAGTACTTC	CASSLGTSGYLSYEQYF
NA	TRBV2	TRBJ2-2	TRBD2	TGTGCCAGCAGGGGGACTAGCGGGGGTGGCACCGGGGAGCTGTTTTTT	CASRGTSGGGTGELFF
NA	TRBV7-6	TRBJ2-3	NA	TGTGCCAGCAGCTTAGAGATTTCGGGTAGCACAGATACGCAGTATTTT	CASSLEISGSTDTQYF
NA	TRBV9	TRBJ2-2	NA	TGTGCCAGCAGCCTCAGGGATGCCACCGGGGAGCTGTTTTTT	CASSLRDATGELFF
NA	TRBV4-1	TRBJ2-7	TRBD2	TGCGCCAGCAGCCAAGAGTTGCAGGGAGGGATCTACGAGCAGTACTTC	CASSQELQGGIYEQYF
NA	TRBV6-2/TRBV6-3	TRBJ1-5	NA	TGTGCCAGCAGCCAGGAGAGCAATCAGCCCCAGCATTTT	CASSQESNQPQHF
NA	TRBV5-4	TRBJ2-2	TRBD1	TGTGCCAGCAGCCCGTGGGACAGTGGGGTTAGAGGGGAGCTGTTTTTT	CASSPWDSGVRGELFF
NA	TRBV27	TRBJ1-5	TRBD1	TGTGCCAGCAGTTCTACCCTAGACAGGGTCACTCAGCCCCAGCATTTT	CASSSTLDRVTQPQHF
NA	TRBV11-2	TRBJ1-2	NA	TGTGCCAGCAGCTTAGCACTGGGGCAGGTCTATGGCTACACCTTC	CASSLALGQVYGYTF
NA	TRBV9	TRBJ2-1	TRBD1	TGTGCCAGCAGCGTAGTACCTGGACAGGGGCGCAATGAGCAGTTCTTC	CASSVVPGQGRNEQFF
NA	TRBV14	TRBJ1-5	TRBD1	TGTGCCAGCAGCCCGAGACAGGGGTTTTTTTGTTTACGCAATCAGCCCCAGCATTTT	CASSPRQGFFCLRNQPQHF
NA	TRBV19	TRBJ2-7	NA	TGTGCCAGTAGTTTCCGGGCCAACCACGTCTACGAGCAGTACTTC	CASSFRANHVYEQYF
NA	TRBV7-9	TRBJ1-1	NA	TGTGCCAGCAGCGCCCCGTGGGGGGGTAACACTGAAGCTTTCTTT	CASSAPWGGNTEAFF
NA	TRBV6-5	TRBJ1-1	NA	TGTGCCAGCAGTTACGTCGGGGGCCCAGGGAACACTGAAGCTTTCTTT	CASSYVGGPGNTEAFF
few	TRBV6-4	TRBJ2-7	NA	TGTGCCAGCAGTGTTGTGGCGGGACCCTACGAGCAGTACTTC	CASSVVAGPYEQYF
NA	TRBV27	TRBJ1-1	NA	TGTGCCAGCCGATCTGCGGGGCGGACGGCTTTCTTT	CASRSAGRTAFF
NA	TRBV9	TRBJ1-1	NA	TGTGCCAGCAGCGTAGATATCCAGTCAAGGGGGAGTGGGACTGAAGCTTTCTTT	CASSVDIQSRGSGTEAFF
NA	TRBV10-3	TRBJ1-2	NA	TGTGCCATCAGGACAGGCCCTAACTATGGCTACACCTTC	CAIRTGPNYGYTF
NA	TRBV15	TRBJ1-2	TRBD1	TGTGCCACCAGCACTTCAGGGGGCACCTATGGCTACACCTTC	CATSTSGGTYGYTF
NA	TRBV19	TRBJ2-1	NA	TGTGCCAGTAGGCCGATGGGGTCCAATGAGCAGTTCTTC	CASRPMGSNEQFF
few	TRBV7-9	TRBJ2-1	TRBD1	TGTGCCAGCAGCTCGATCAGGGGGCGTAGGGTCATGTTCTTC	CASSSIRGRRVMFF
NA	TRBV10-3	TRBJ2-7	TRBD2	TGTGCCATCAGTGAGTTATTTGGACTAGCGGACTCCTACGAGCAGTACTTC	CAISELFGLADSYEQYF
NA	TRBV7-8	TRBJ2-1	TRBD2	TGTGCCAGCAGCCGAGGACTAGCGGCCCCTTACAATGAGCAGTTCTTC	CASSRGLAAPYNEQFF
NA	TRBV6-5	TRBJ2-1	NA	TGTGCCAGCCTTACCTGGGACAATGAGCAGTTCTTC	CASLTWDNEQFF
NA	TRBV12-3/TRBV12-4	TRBJ1-5	NA	TGTGCCAGCAGTGTAAGAGACCAGCCCCAGCATTTT	CASSVRDQPQHF
NA	TRBV5-5	TRBJ2-7	TRBD2	TGTGCCAGCAGCTTTGGGACTAGCGGGAGGGTATACGAGCAGTACTTC	CASSFGTSGRVYEQYF
NA	TRBV7-9	TRBJ2-3	TRBD2	TGTGCCAGCAGCTTCTTAGCGGGAGGTACGACAGATACGCAGTATTTT	CASSFLAGGTTDTQYF
NA	TRBV19	TRBJ1-2	NA	TGTGCCAGTAGTCATGGAGACAGTTATGGCTACACCTTC	CASSHGDSYGYTF
NA	TRBV21-1	TRBJ1-1	NA	TGTGCCAGCAGCAAAGCCCGGGGGAAGGGAGCTTTCTTT	CASSKARGKGAFF
NA	TRBV19	TRBJ1-1	NA	TGTGCCAGTAGTCCCAGGGTCTTGAACACTGAAGCTTTCTTT	CASSPRVLNTEAFF
NA	TRBV15	TRBJ2-7	NA	TGTGCCACCAGCAGAGCCGGGGCCCTCTACGAGCAGTACTTC	CATSRAGALYEQYF
NA	TRBV7-2	TRBJ2-2	NA	TGTGCCAGCAGCTTAGCAGGGAGCGAGCTGTTTTTT	CASSLAGSELFF
NA	TRBV20-1	TRBJ2-5	NA	TGCAGTGCTAGTACAGGGCGACAAGAGACCCAGTACTTC	CSASTGRQETQYF
NA	TRBV5-5	TRBJ2-7	TRBD1	TGTGCCAGCAGGCCACAGGGGTCCTACGAGCAGTACTTC	CASRPQGSYEQYF
NA	TRBV27	TRBJ2-1	NA	TGTGCCAGCAGGCTAGCGCGGTACAATGAGCAGTTCTTC	CASRLARYNEQFF
few	TRBV6-5	TRBJ1-2	NA	TGTGCCAGCAGTTACACAATAGGGGGCTATGGCTACACCTTC	CASSYTIGGYGYTF
NA	TRBV6-2/TRBV6-3	TRBJ1-2	NA	TGTGCCAGCACCCCGGACCATGGGGACTATGGCTACACCTTC	CASTPDHGDYGYTF
NA	TRBV18	TRBJ2-3	TRBD2	TGTGCCAGCTCACCACCCCGGACTAGCGGAAGCACAGATACGCAGTATTTT	CASSPPRTSGSTDTQYF
NA	TRBV19	TRBJ2-7	TRBD2	TGTGCCAGTAGTATGCCGGGACTAGCGAGCTACGAGCAGTACTTC	CASSMPGLASYEQYF